Presented here are 6 T cell receptor beta chains from one specimen sequenced in a study of blood T cell repertoires in COVID-19. Produced via immunoSEQ multiplex PCR; TCRdb's table is partial and in-frame only. The repertoire includes some 80,000 clones, 86% of them detected once, and 4.5% to 6% sits in the top ten. The sample was peripheral blood. Receptors originate from a man aged 50 to 60 with active or convalescent COVID-19.

This sequence joins TRBV15 and TRBJ2-1; possibly TRBD2 for D (5 bases). The length of the CDR3 is 16 residues. The germline gives CDR1 LNHNV, CDR2 YYDKDF (reference sequence). Deletions cut 0 bases from V and 0 bases from J, with 9 bases between. In nucleotides, the CDR3 is TGTGCCACCAGCAGAGATCCGGGGAGCTCCTACAATGAGCAGTTCTTC. It encodes CATSRDPGSSYNEQFF. The full variable domain, in which reference TRBV15 and TRBJ2-1 provide the parts outside the CDR3, is DAMVIQNPRYQVTQFGKPVTLSCSQTLNHNVMYWYQQKSSQAPKLLFHYYDKDFNNEADTPDNFQSRRPNTSFCFLDIRSPGLGDTAMYLCATSRDPGSSYNEQFFGPGTRLTVL.

V and J are TRBV7-8 and TRBJ1-3, with TRBD1 matching over 8 bases. The CDR3 has 16 amino acids. With V trimmed by 5 bases and J by 0 bases, 6 bases remained unmatched. The V gene's germline CDR1 is SGHVS and CDR2 FQNEAQ. This CDR3 reads CASSKQGEVSGNTIYF. The DNA of the CDR3 is TGTGCCAGCAGCAAACAGGGGGAAGTCTCTGGAAACACCATATATTTT.

The table lists this clone with a count of one. This rearrangement joins TRBV28 to TRBJ2-3, with 10 bases lining up with TRBD2. J gave up 2 bases and V 4 bases, and 6 bases lay outside the gene matches. CDR1 MDHEN and CDR2 SYDVKM come from the germline V gene. The CDR3 loop spans 16 amino acids. Here the CDR3 DNA reads TGTGCCAGCAGTTACGAAGCGGGGGGGCCCACAGATACGCAGTATTTT. As protein: CASSYEAGGPTDTQYF. Supplemented by reference TRBV28 and TRBJ2-3, the full variable domain reads DVKVTQSSRYLVKRTGEKVFLECVQDMDHENMFWYRQDPGLGLRLIYFSYDVKMKEKGDIPEGYSVSREKKERFSLILESASTNQTSMYLCASSYEAGGPTDTQYFGPGTRLTVL.

The V gene is TRBV5-1, the J gene TRBJ1-6; 8 nucleotides line up with TRBD1. This CDR3 is built from 16 residues. CDR1 is SGHRS, CDR2 YFSETQ, per germline. V lost 6 bases and J lost 0; bases outside the gene matches: 5. The CDR3 spells CASIRQGISYNSPLHF. For the CDR3, the DNA is TGCGCCAGCATCCGACAGGGGATCTCCTATAATTCACCCCTCCACTTT. Filled out from reference TRBV5-1 and TRBJ1-6, the complete variable domain reads KAGVTQTPRYLIKTRGQQVTLSCSPISGHRSVSWYQQTPGQGLQFLFEYFSETQRNKGNFPGRFSGRQFSNSRSEMNVSTLELGDSALYLCASIRQGISYNSPLHFGNGTRLTVT.

The chain employs TRBV5-4 and TRBJ2-5; 9 positions agree with TRBD1. Per germline, CDR1 SGHNT and CDR2 YYREEE (reference sequence). Germline trimming cut 3 bases from V and 3 bases from J; bases unmatched to any gene: 0. The CDR3 sequence is 13 residues long. As DNA, the CDR3 is TGTGCCAGCAGCTGGACAGGGGAAGAGACCCAGTACTTC. Its protein is CASSWTGEETQYF.

The chain recombines TRBV4-3 with TRBJ1-4, with a tentative D call TRBD1 (5 bases). CDR1 and CDR2 (germline): LGHNA, YSLEER. V lost 0 bases, J lost 4 bases, and 9 bases lay in between. CDR3 size: 15 residues. In nucleotides, the CDR3 is TGCGCCAGCAGCCAAGAAGGGGCCCTTAATGAAAAACTGTTTTTT. Its protein product is CASSQEGALNEKLFF.